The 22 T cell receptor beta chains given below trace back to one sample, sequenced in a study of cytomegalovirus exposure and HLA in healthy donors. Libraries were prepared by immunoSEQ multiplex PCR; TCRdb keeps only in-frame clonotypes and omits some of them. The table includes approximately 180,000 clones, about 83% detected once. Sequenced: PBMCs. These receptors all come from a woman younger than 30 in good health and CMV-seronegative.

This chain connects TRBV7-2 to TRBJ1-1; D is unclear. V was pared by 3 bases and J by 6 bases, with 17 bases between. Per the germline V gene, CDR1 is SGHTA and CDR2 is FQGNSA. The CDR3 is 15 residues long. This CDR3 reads CASSFRRYSEAEAFF. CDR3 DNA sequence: TGTGCCAGCAGCTTTAGGAGGTATTCGGAAGCTGAAGCTTTCTTT.

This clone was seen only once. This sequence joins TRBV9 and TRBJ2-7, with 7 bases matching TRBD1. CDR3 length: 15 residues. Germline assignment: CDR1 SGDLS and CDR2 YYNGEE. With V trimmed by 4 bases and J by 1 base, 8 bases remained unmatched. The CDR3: CASSPGGVASYEQYF. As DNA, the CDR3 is TGTGCCAGCAGCCCAGGGGGAGTCGCGTCCTACGAGCAGTACTTC.

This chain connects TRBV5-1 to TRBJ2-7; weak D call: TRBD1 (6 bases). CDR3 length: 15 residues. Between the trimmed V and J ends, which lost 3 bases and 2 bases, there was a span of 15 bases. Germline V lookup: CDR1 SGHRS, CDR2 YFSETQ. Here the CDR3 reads CASSSLGGPAYEQYF. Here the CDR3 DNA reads TGCGCCAGCAGCTCACTAGGGGGTCCAGCCTACGAGCAGTACTTC.

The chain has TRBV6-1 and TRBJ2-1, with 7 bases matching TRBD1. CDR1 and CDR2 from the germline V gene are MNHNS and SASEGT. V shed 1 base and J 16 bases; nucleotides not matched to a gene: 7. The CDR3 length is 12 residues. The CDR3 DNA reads TGTGCCAGCAGTGAAGGACAGGGTAGTCAATTCTTC. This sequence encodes CASSEGQGSQFF.

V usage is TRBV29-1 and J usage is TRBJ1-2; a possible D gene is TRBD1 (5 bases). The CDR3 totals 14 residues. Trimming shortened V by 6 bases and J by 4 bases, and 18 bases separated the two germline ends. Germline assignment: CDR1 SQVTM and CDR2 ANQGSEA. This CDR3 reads CSVSQAGDGYGYTF. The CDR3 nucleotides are TGCAGCGTCTCCCAAGCGGGGGACGGCTATGGCTACACCTTC.

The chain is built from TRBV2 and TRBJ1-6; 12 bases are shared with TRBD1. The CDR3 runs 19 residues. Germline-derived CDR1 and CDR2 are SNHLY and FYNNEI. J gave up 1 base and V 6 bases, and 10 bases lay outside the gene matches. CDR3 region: CASSRYQGQGASYNSPLHF. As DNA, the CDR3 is TGTGCCAGCAGCCGATACCAGGGACAGGGGGCATCCTATAATTCACCCCTCCACTTT.

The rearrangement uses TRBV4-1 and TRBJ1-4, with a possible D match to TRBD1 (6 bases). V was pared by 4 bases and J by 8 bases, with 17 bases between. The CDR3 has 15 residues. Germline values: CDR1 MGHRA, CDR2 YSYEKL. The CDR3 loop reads CASSLPGPQGEKLFF. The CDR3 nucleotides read TGCGCCAGCAGCCTCCCGGGACCCCAGGGGGAAAAACTGTTTTTT.

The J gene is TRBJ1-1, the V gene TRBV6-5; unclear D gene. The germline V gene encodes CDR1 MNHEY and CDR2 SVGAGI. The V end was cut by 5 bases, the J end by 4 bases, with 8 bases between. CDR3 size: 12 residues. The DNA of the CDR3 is TGTGCCAGCAGTCGAGGCGGCACTGAAGCTTTCTTT. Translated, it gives CASSRGGTEAFF.

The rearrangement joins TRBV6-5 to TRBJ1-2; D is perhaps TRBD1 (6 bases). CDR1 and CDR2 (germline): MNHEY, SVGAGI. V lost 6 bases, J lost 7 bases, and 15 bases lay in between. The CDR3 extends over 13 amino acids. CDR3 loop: CASREPGGLGYTF. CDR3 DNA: TGTGCCAGCAGGGAGCCGGGGGGCCTTGGCTACACCTTC.

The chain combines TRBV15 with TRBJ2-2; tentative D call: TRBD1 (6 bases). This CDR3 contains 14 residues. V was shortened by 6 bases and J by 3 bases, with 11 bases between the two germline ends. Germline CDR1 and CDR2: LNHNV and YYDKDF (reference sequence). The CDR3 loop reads CATREDSYTGELFF. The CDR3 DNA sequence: TGTGCCACCAGGGAGGACAGCTACACCGGGGAGCTGTTTTTT.

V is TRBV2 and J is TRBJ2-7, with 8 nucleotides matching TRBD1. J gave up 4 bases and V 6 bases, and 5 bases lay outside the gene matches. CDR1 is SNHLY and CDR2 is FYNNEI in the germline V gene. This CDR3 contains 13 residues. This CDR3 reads CASRQDREYEQYF. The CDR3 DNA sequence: TGTGCCAGCAGGCAGGACAGGGAGTACGAGCAGTACTTC.

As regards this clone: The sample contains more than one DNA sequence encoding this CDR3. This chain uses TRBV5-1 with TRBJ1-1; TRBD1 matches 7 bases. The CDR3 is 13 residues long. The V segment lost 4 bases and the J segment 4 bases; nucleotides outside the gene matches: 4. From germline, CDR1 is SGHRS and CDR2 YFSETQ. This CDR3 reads CASSPRQGTEAFF. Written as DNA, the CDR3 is TGCGCCAGCAGCCCCAGACAGGGCACTGAAGCTTTCTTT.

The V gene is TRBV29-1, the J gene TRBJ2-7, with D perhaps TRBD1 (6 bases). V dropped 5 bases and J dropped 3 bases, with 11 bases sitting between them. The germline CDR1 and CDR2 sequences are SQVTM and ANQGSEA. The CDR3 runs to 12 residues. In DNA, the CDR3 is TGCAGCGTTCAGGGGAACTACTACGAGCAGTACTTC. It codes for CSVQGNYYEQYF.

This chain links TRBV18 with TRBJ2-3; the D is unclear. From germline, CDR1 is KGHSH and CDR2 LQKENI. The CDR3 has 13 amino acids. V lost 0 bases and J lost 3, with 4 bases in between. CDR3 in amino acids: CASSPPSTDTQYF. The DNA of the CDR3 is TGTGCCAGCTCACCACCGTCAACAGATACGCAGTATTTT.

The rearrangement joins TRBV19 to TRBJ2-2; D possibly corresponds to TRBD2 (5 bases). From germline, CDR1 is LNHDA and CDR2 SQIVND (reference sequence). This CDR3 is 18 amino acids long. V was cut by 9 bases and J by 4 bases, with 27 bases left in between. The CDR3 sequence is CASLRSRTGRVGTGELFF. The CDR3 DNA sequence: TGTGCCAGCCTTCGGTCCCGGACGGGGAGAGTAGGCACCGGGGAGCTGTTTTTT.

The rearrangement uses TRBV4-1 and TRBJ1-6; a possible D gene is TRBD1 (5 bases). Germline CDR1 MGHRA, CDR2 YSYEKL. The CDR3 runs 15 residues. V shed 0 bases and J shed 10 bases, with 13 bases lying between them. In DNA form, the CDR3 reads TGCGCCAGCAGCCAAGATGTCAGGGAAGGATCACCCCTCCACTTT. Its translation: CASSQDVREGSPLHF.

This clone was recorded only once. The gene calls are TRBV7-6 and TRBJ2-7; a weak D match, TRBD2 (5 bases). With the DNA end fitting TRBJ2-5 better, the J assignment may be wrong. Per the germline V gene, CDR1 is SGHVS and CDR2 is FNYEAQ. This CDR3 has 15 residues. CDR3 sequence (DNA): TGTGCCAGCAGCCAAAGTGGACTGTCCCAAGAGACCCAGTACTTC. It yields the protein CASSQSGLSQETQYF.

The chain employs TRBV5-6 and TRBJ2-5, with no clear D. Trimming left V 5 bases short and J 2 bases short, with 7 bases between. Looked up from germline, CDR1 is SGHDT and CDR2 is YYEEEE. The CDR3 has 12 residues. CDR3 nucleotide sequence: TGTGCCAGCAGTTCACAGCAAGAGACCCAGTACTTC. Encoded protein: CASSSQQETQYF.

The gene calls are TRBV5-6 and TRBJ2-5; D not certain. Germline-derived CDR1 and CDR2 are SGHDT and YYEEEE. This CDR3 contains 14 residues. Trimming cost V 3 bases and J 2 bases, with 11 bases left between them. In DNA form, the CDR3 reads TGTGCCAGCAGCTCTAGAGGCTATCAAGAGACCCAGTACTTC. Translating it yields CASSSRGYQETQYF.

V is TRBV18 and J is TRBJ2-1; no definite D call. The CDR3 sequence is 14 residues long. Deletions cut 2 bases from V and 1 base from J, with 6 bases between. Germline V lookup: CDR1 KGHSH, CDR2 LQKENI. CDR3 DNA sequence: TGTGCCAGCTCACCAGGCCAGTCCTACAATGAGCAGTTCTTC. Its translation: CASSPGQSYNEQFF.

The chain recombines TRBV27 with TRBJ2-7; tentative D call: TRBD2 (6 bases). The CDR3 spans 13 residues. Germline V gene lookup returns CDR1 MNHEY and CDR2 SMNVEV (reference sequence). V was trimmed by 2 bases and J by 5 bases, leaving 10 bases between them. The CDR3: CASSLVWEDEQYF. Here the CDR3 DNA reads TGTGCCAGCAGTTTAGTTTGGGAGGACGAGCAGTACTTC.

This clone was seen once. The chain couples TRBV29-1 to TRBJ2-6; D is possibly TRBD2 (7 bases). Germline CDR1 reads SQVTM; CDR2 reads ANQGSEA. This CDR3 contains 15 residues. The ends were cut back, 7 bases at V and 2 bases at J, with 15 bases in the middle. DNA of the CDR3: TGCAGCGCAGCTAGGGGGGGACCTGGGGCCAACGTCCTGACTTTC. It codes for CSAARGGPGANVLTF.